What follows are 15 T cell receptor beta chains derived from one specimen sequenced in a study of CD8+CD57+ T cells in acquired aplastic anemia (dated by TCRdb to 2017 to 2018). Sequencing took place on an Illumina HiSeq 2000. TCR beta VDJ combination and CDR3 sequence profiling used genomic DNA as the template. TCRdb reprocessing: public reads trimmed at Q25 with fastp, clones called with MiXCR, in-frame beta chains kept. CDR3 protein duplicates are merged, each entry listing the most common genes and DNA. The sample table records about 270,000 distinct CDR3 sequences; 45% to 65% of these occur just once. Less than 9.5% of the sample belongs to the ten largest clones. The specimen sequenced was sorted CD4+, CD8+, or CD8+CD57+ T cells (not recorded which) from PBMCs. These receptors were taken from a human donor with severe aplastic anemia or a healthy control (not recorded which).

This clonotype was counted at least ten times. The genes are TRBV5-1 and TRBJ1-2; possibly TRBD1 for D (6 bases). V lost 1 base, J lost 1 base, and 11 bases lay in between. This CDR3 has 15 residues. CDR1 and CDR2 from the germline V gene are SGHRS and YFSETQ. This CDR3 reads CASSLRTVDNYGYTF. The CDR3 DNA sequence: TGCGCCAGCAGCTTGAGGACAGTCGATAACTATGGCTACACCTTC.

The genes are TRBV10-2 and TRBJ1-3; TRBD1 aligns across 8 bases. Trimming at V came to 7 bases and at J to 2 bases, leaving 4 bases not matched to a gene. Germline assignment: CDR1 WSHSY and CDR2 SAAADI. The CDR3 covers 14 residues. CDR3 nucleotide sequence: TGCGCCAGCAAACCGGGACAGGCTGGAAACACCATATATTTT. It is translated as CASKPGQAGNTIYF.

At least ten counts were recorded for this clonotype. The gene calls are TRBV4-3 and TRBJ1-2; TRBD1 is a possible D gene (5 bases). Germline V CDR1 and CDR2: LGHNA, YSLEER. V lost 1 base, J lost 6 bases, and 15 bases lay in between. The length of the CDR3 is 15 residues. This CDR3 reads CASSQGGREGDGYTF. CDR3 sequence (DNA): TGCGCCAGCAGCCAAGGAGGGAGGGAAGGGGATGGCTACACCTTC.

This clonotype was recorded many times. The chain recombines TRBV6-1 with TRBJ1-2, with unresolved D. Germline lookup yields CDR1 MNHNS and CDR2 SASEGT. V was trimmed by 0 bases and J by 2 bases, leaving 16 bases between them. The CDR3 covers 17 residues. CDR3 in amino acids: CASSEAGTLNRNYGYTF. In DNA, the CDR3 is TGTGCCAGCAGTGAAGCGGGCACCCTAAATCGGAACTATGGCTACACCTTC.

The genes are TRBV7-2 and TRBJ2-3; D may be TRBD1 or TRBD2 (5 bases each). V was trimmed by 4 bases and J by 3 bases, leaving 14 bases between them. The CDR3 runs 15 residues. The germline CDR1 and CDR2 sequences are SGHTA and FQGNSA. CDR3 loop: CASSYLGVGTDTQYF. The DNA for the CDR3 is TGTGCCAGCAGCTACTTGGGGGTGGGTACAGATACGCAGTATTTT.

The J gene is TRBJ2-6, the V gene TRBV2; perhaps TRBD1 as D (6 bases). CDR3 length: 17 amino acids. CDR1 and CDR2 (germline): SNHLY, FYNNEI. The V end was cut by 7 bases, the J end by 0 bases, with 16 bases between. The CDR3 protein is CASIRRDTTSGANVLTF. The CDR3, as DNA: TGTGCCAGCATCCGCCGGGACACTACCTCTGGGGCCAACGTCCTGACTTTC.

This chain uses TRBV5-1 with TRBJ2-7, with 8 bases aligning to TRBD1. V lost 4 bases and J lost 6; bases outside the gene matches: 12. Germline CDR1 is SGHRS and CDR2 is YFSETQ. The CDR3 consists of 15 residues. The CDR3 loop reads CASSHGQGWTFEQYF. The CDR3 coding sequence is TGCGCCAGCAGCCACGGACAGGGATGGACCTTCGAGCAGTACTTC. Filled out from reference TRBV5-1 and TRBJ2-7, the complete variable domain reads KAGVTQTPRYLIKTRGQQVTLSCSPISGHRSVSWYQQTPGQGLQFLFEYFSETQRNKGNFPGRFSGRQFSNSRSEMNVSTLELGDSALYLCASSHGQGWTFEQYFGPGTRLTVT.

Only one count was recorded for this clonotype. The rearrangement joins TRBV19 to TRBJ2-6; 10 bases fit TRBD1. CDR3 length: 12 residues. CDR1 and CDR2 (germline): LNHDA, SQIVND (reference sequence). V shed 9 bases and J 12 bases; nucleotides not matched to a gene: 5. The CDR3: CASGGQGSVLTF. DNA of the CDR3: TGTGCCAGCGGGGGACAGGGGAGCGTCCTGACTTTC. The full variable domain, completed using reference TRBV19 and TRBJ2-6, is DGGITQSPKYLFRKEGQNVTLSCEQNLNHDAMYWYRQDPGQGLRLIYYSQIVNDFQKGDIAEGYSVSREKKESFPLTVTSAQKNPTAFYLCASGGQGSVLTFGAGSRLTVL.

The chain carries TRBV12-3 or TRBV12-4 and TRBJ2-7, with D unclear. The V end was cut by 0 bases, the J end by 3 bases, with 9 bases between. The CDR3 is made up of 14 amino acids. The CDR3 DNA sequence: TGTGCCAGCAGTTTAGCGGAGAAGGGCTACGAGCAGTACTTC. Protein: CASSLAEKGYEQYF.

Of note for this clonotype: It is unclear where the CDR3 begins or ends on the DNA, so no DNA is shown, and the CDR3 is as TCRdb lists it. The chain uses TRBV15 and TRBJ2-7. With termini counted, the CDR3 has 15 amino acids. In germline, CDR1 is LNHNV, CDR2 YYDKDF (reference sequence). The CDR3 sequence is CATSQWGIGSYEQCF.

This clonotype was seen just once. The chain combines TRBV7-3 with TRBJ1-6; D is perhaps TRBD1 (6 bases). The ends were cut back, 11 bases at V and 6 bases at J, with 17 bases in the middle. The CDR3 runs 14 residues. Germline values: CDR1 SGHTA, CDR2 FQGTGA. Here the CDR3 DNA reads TGTGCCGCCGCTGCCAGGGGTGGTAATTCACCCCTCCACTTT. It encodes CAAAARGGNSPLHF.

This clonotype came up many times. The chain joins TRBV6-1 to TRBJ2-7; perhaps TRBD2 as D (7 bases). CDR1 is MNHNS and CDR2 is SASEGT in the germline V gene. This CDR3 has 15 amino acids. Trimming stripped 5 bases from V and 6 bases from J, with 20 bases between. CDR3 sequence reads: CASSTQGTMTGEQYF. CDR3 nucleotide sequence: TGTGCCAGCAGTACGCAGGGGACTATGACGGGCGAGCAGTACTTC.

With regard to this clonotype: Possible read error: a much larger clone is one base away. This is likely a read error, given that the CDR3 carries no conserved phenylalanine or tryptophan at its end. The genes are TRBV5-1 and TRBJ2-1; a weak D match, TRBD1 (7 bases). Trimming stripped 0 bases from V and 9 bases from J, with 16 bases between. The CDR3 sequence is 15 residues long. The germline CDR1 and CDR2 sequences are SGHRS and YFSETQ. The CDR3 bases are TGCGCCAGCAGCTTGGGACAGGGCCGCGGGGCTGAGCAGTTCCTC. It is translated as CASSLGQGRGAEQFL.

This chain connects TRBV2 to TRBJ2-2, with 14 positions matching TRBD2. Germline-derived CDR1 and CDR2 are SNHLY and FYNNEI. Germline trimming cut 7 bases from V and 0 bases from J; bases unmatched to any gene: 7. There are 18 residues in the CDR3. For the CDR3, the DNA is TGTGCCAGCAACCGACTAGCGGGGGGGTTCGCGAACACCGGGGAGCTGTTTTTT. This translates into CASNRLAGGFANTGELFF.

The chain carries TRBV20-1 and TRBJ1-1; 8 positions agree with TRBD1. Germline V CDR1 and CDR2: DFQATT, SNEGSKA (reference sequence). V shed 4 bases, J shed 4 bases, and the junction held 8 bases outside the gene matches. The CDR3 covers 14 residues. The CDR3 loop is CSATPGQGGTEAFF. CDR3 nucleotide sequence: TGCAGTGCTACGCCAGGACAGGGAGGCACTGAAGCTTTCTTT.